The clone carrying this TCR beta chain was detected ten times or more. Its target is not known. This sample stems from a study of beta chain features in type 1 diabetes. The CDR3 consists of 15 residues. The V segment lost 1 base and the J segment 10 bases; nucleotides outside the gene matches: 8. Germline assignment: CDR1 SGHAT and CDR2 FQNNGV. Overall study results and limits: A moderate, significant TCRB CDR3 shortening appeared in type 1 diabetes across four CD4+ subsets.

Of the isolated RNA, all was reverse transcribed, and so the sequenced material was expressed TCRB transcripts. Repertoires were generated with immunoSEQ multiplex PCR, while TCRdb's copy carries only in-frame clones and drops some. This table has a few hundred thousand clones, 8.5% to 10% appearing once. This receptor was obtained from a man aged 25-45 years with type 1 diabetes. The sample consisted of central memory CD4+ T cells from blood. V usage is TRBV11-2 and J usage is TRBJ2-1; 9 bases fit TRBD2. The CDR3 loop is CASSLASGARGEQFF. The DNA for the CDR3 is TGTGCCAGCAGCTTAGCTAGCGGGGCCAGGGGAGAGCAGTTCTTC.